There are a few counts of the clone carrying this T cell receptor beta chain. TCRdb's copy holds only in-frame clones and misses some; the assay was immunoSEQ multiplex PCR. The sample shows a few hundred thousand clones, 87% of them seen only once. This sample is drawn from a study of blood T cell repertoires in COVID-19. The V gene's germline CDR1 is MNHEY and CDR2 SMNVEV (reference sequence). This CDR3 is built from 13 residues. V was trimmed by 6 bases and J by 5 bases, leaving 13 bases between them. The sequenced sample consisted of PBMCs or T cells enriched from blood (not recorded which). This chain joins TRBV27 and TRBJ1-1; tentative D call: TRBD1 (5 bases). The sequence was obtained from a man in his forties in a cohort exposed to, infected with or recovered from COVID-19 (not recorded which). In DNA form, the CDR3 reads TGTGCCAGCAGGTTGTCGCAGGGAACTGAAGCTTTCTTT. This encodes CASRLSQGTEAFF.